Below, 30 T cell receptor beta chains from the same sample are listed, as sequenced in a study of blood T cell repertoires in COVID-19. TCRdb keeps only in-frame clones here, not all; method: immunoSEQ multiplex PCR. The data hold some 190,000 clones, with approximately 86% observed a single time. The sequenced sample was peripheral blood. The receptors derive from a man aged 18 to 30 with active or convalescent COVID-19.

This chain joins TRBV6-5 and TRBJ2-1, with D possibly TRBD2 on 5 matching bases. The CDR3 loop spans 14 amino acids. Germline CDR1 and CDR2: MNHEY and SVGAGI. The germline V and J ends were trimmed by 7 bases and 0 bases, with 10 bases remaining between them. The CDR3 sequence: CASKVAGSYNEQFF. The CDR3 nucleotides are TGTGCCAGCAAGGTTGCGGGCTCCTACAATGAGCAGTTCTTC.

The rearrangement joins TRBV15 to TRBJ2-3; D possibly corresponds to TRBD1 (7 bases). The V gene's germline CDR1 is LNHNV and CDR2 YYDKDF (reference sequence). Trimming left V 7 bases short and J 0 bases short, with 14 bases between. The CDR3 is 15 residues long. The CDR3 protein is CATMPSGGSTDTQYF. The CDR3 DNA reads as TGTGCCACCATGCCCTCAGGGGGGAGCACAGATACGCAGTATTTT.

The gene calls are TRBV7-2 and TRBJ2-1; 9 positions match TRBD1. The V segment lost 3 bases and the J segment 7 bases; nucleotides outside the gene matches: 7. In germline, CDR1 is SGHTA, CDR2 FQGNSA. The length of the CDR3 is 15 residues. The CDR3 protein is CASSLSGQGRNEQFF. The CDR3 coding sequence is TGTGCCAGCAGCTTGTCGGGACAGGGACGTAATGAGCAGTTCTTC.

The chain uses TRBV5-1 and TRBJ1-1; no clear D. Trimming took 3 bases from V and 0 from J, leaving 9 bases between them. The germline CDR1 and CDR2 sequences are SGHRS and YFSETQ. This CDR3 region has 14 residues. The CDR3 protein is CASSWSLMNTEAFF. The DNA of the CDR3 is TGCGCCAGCAGCTGGAGTCTCATGAACACTGAAGCTTTCTTT.

V is TRBV10-2 and J is TRBJ2-7; D is possibly TRBD2 (6 bases). CDR1 and CDR2 (germline): WSHSY, SAAADI. The length of the CDR3 is 13 residues. The V and J ends lost 7 bases and 2 bases respectively, with 12 bases between them. The CDR3 protein is CASTRDLPYEQYF. CDR3 DNA: TGCGCCAGCACCCGGGACTTACCCTACGAGCAGTACTTC.

V gene TRBV10-2 combines with J gene TRBJ1-5, with 11 bases matching TRBD1. The ends lost 7 bases at V and 6 bases at J; junction bases unmatched: 14. This CDR3 has 17 amino acids. Germline CDR1 reads WSHSY; CDR2 reads SAAADI. The CDR3 region is CASTDAGTGGVSQPQHF. CDR3 DNA: TGCGCCAGCACGGACGCCGGGACAGGGGGAGTCTCTCAGCCCCAGCATTTT.

This clone was counted a few times. The rearrangement links TRBV9 to TRBJ2-1; TRBD2 matches at 11 bases. Germline CDR1 is SGDLS and CDR2 is YYNGEE. This CDR3 comprises 14 residues. The ends lost 0 bases at V and 9 bases at J; junction bases unmatched: 2. DNA for the CDR3: TGTGCCAGCAGCGTAGGGCTAGCGGGAGGTGAGCAGTTCTTC. It specifies CASSVGLAGGEQFF.

This clone was found a few times. This rearrangement joins TRBV29-1 to TRBJ2-3, with 8 bases lining up with TRBD2. The CDR3 is 13 amino acids. In germline, CDR1 is SQVTM, CDR2 ANQGSEA. The V and J ends lost 3 bases and 4 bases, in that order; junction bases with no gene match: 3. The CDR3 region is CSVDGRAADTQYF. The CDR3 nucleotides read TGCAGCGTTGACGGGAGGGCGGCAGATACGCAGTATTTT.

The V gene is TRBV7-2, the J gene TRBJ1-2, with a possible D match to TRBD1 (6 bases). The V end lost 1 base, the J end lost 6 bases, and 12 bases lay between the germline ends. Germline V CDR1 and CDR2: SGHTA, FQGNSA. The length of the CDR3 is 14 residues. CDR3 sequence: CASSLVQGSDGYTF. The CDR3 coding sequence is TGTGCCAGCAGCTTAGTACAGGGATCGGATGGCTACACCTTC.

The chain combines TRBV3-1 (or the pseudogene TRBV3-2) with TRBJ2-7, with 12 bases aligning to TRBD2. Per germline, CDR1 LGHDT and CDR2 YNNKEL (reference sequence). The CDR3 is made up of 15 amino acids. The V and J ends lost 4 bases and 4 bases, in that order; junction bases with no gene match: 5. The CDR3 protein is CASSPLAGGGYEQYF. DNA of the CDR3: TGTGCCAGCAGCCCTCTAGCGGGAGGGGGTTACGAGCAGTACTTC.

The gene calls are TRBV18 and TRBJ1-2; 9 positions agree with TRBD1. In germline, CDR1 is KGHSH, CDR2 LQKENI. The CDR3 length is 14 residues. V was clipped by 5 bases and J by 2 bases; unmatched bases: 3. The CDR3 loop is CASSTGTGNYGYTF. For the CDR3, the DNA is TGTGCCAGCTCAACCGGGACAGGGAACTATGGCTACACCTTC.

This chain joins TRBV28 and TRBJ1-5, with 7 bases aligning to TRBD1. Per the germline V gene, CDR1 is MDHEN and CDR2 is SYDVKM. With V trimmed by 11 bases and J by 4 bases, 20 bases remained unmatched. This CDR3 contains 17 residues. This CDR3 is CASTGAGGLPPNQPQHF. In DNA, the CDR3 is TGTGCCTCCACCGGGGCAGGGGGGCTCCCACCTAATCAGCCCCAGCATTTT.

The chain employs TRBV13 and TRBJ2-1, with 7 bases identical to TRBD1. After removal of 3 bases from V and 7 bases from J, the junction contained 9 bases not matched to a gene. The CDR3 runs 15 residues. In germline, CDR1 is PRHDT, CDR2 FYEKMQ (reference sequence). The CDR3 here is CASSFRDRRGNEQFF. The CDR3 coding sequence is TGTGCCAGCAGCTTCCGGGACAGAAGGGGGAATGAGCAGTTCTTC.

The chain links TRBV15 to TRBJ2-1; 9 positions match TRBD2. The CDR3 has 13 amino acids. Germline V gives CDR1 LNHNV, CDR2 YYDKDF (reference sequence). The V and J ends lost 5 bases and 12 bases, in that order; junction bases with no gene match: 8. For the CDR3, the DNA is TGTGCCACCAGCCCGCGGGAGGGGGTGGGGCAGTTCTTC. Its protein is CATSPREGVGQFF.

This rearrangement joins TRBV7-9 to TRBJ1-4, with D tentatively TRBD1 (6 bases). Trimming stripped 1 base from V and 0 bases from J, with 15 bases between. The germline V gene encodes CDR1 SEHNR and CDR2 FQNEAQ (reference sequence). There are 18 residues in the CDR3. In nucleotides, the CDR3 is TGTGCCAGCAGCTTAGGGGTATGGACAGTCCCAACTAATGAAAAACTGTTTTTT. Translated: CASSLGVWTVPTNEKLFF.

This chain connects TRBV6-2 or TRBV6-3 to TRBJ2-7; TRBD2 agrees at 15 bases. V shed 4 bases and J 3 bases; nucleotides not matched to a gene: 13. Per the germline V gene, CDR1 is MNHEY and CDR2 is SVGEGT. This CDR3 is built from 19 residues. The CDR3 bases are TGTGCCAGCAGTTTACCCAGGACTAGCGGGAGGGCCCTTGTCTACGAGCAGTACTTC. Its protein is CASSLPRTSGRALVYEQYF.

The chain couples TRBV12-3 or TRBV12-4 to TRBJ1-1; the D is unclear. The ends were cut back, 0 bases at V and 7 bases at J, with 6 bases in the middle. The CDR3 is made up of 12 amino acids. The CDR3 here is CASSLALGEAFF. The CDR3 nucleotides are TGTGCCAGCAGTTTAGCGCTAGGTGAAGCTTTCTTT.

The chain couples TRBV7-2 to TRBJ2-3; 15 nucleotides match TRBD2. V lost 5 bases, J lost 3 bases, and 6 bases stayed unmatched. Germline V lookup: CDR1 SGHTA, CDR2 FQGNSA. The CDR3 is made up of 17 amino acids. CDR3 coding DNA: TGTGCCAGCAGCCGGACTAGCGGGAGGGCCAAGACAGATACGCAGTATTTT. Encoded protein: CASSRTSGRAKTDTQYF.

This chain joins TRBV12-3 or TRBV12-4 and TRBJ2-3; 7 nucleotides agree with TRBD2. V was pared by 3 bases and J by 14 bases, with 8 bases of the junction left unmatched. The CDR3 contains 12 residues. CDR3 DNA sequence: TGTGCCAGCAGTTTGTTAGGACTAGTCTGGTATTTT. It yields the protein CASSLLGLVWYF.

This chain joins TRBV7-6 and TRBJ2-3, with 11 bases matching TRBD1. CDR1 is SGHVS and CDR2 is FNYEAQ in the germline V gene. V gave up 5 bases and J gave up 4 bases; unmatched junction bases: 8. CDR3 size: 16 residues. CDR3 bases: TGTGCCAGCAGCCAAGAGGGACAGGGGGGCGCAGATACGCAGTATTTT. Protein sequence: CASSQEGQGGADTQYF.

The chain uses TRBV6-5 and TRBJ1-1, with 7 bases lining up with TRBD1. This CDR3 contains 12 residues. V trimming: 6 bases; J trimming: 11 bases; junction bases outside the gene matches: 9. Per germline, CDR1 MNHEY and CDR2 SVGAGI. The CDR3 reads CASSLDRARAFF. Here the CDR3 DNA reads TGTGCCAGCAGCCTCGACAGGGCTCGCGCTTTCTTT.

This clone was observed a handful of times. V usage is TRBV6-2 or TRBV6-3 and J usage is TRBJ2-7, with 14 bases identical to TRBD2. With V trimmed by 2 bases and J by 3 bases, 15 bases remained unmatched. Germline V gene lookup returns CDR1 MNHEY and CDR2 SVGEGT. This CDR3 region has 20 residues. CDR3 sequence (DNA): TGTGCCAGCAGTTACATCTTCGGACAGGGAGGACTAGCGGGAGGCTACGAGCAGTACTTC. Protein product: CASSYIFGQGGLAGGYEQYF.

The chain recombines TRBV18 with TRBJ2-7, with D tentatively TRBD2 (6 bases). The CDR3 consists of 15 residues. The V gene lost 2 bases and the J gene lost 4 bases, with 15 bases spanning the gap. Germline V gene sequence: CDR1 KGHSH, CDR2 LQKENI. CDR3 nucleotides: TGTGCCAGCTCACCAGGTCGGGGACTTCGATACGAGCAGTACTTC. Encoded protein: CASSPGRGLRYEQYF.

The chain employs TRBV2 and TRBJ2-6; a weak D match, TRBD2 (5 bases). The CDR3 extends over 15 amino acids. Between the trimmed V and J ends, which lost 6 bases and 0 bases, there was a span of 9 bases. CDR1 is SNHLY, CDR2 FYNNEI, per germline. The CDR3 is CASRLSGSGANVLTF. Written as DNA, the CDR3 is TGTGCCAGCAGACTCAGCGGCTCTGGGGCCAACGTCCTGACTTTC.

The chain combines TRBV6-5 with TRBJ2-7; 13 nucleotides align to TRBD2. Germline CDR1 and CDR2: MNHEY and SVGAGI. V lost 4 bases, J lost 5 bases, and 5 bases stayed unmatched. CDR3 length: 15 residues. The CDR3 here is CASSWGGLAGDEQYF. The CDR3 DNA reads as TGTGCCAGCAGTTGGGGCGGACTAGCGGGAGACGAGCAGTACTTC.

This sequence joins TRBV29-1 and TRBJ1-5; TRBD1 is a possible D gene (5 bases). With 4 bases removed from V and 10 bases from J, the gap between germline ends came to 14 bases. Germline V gives CDR1 SQVTM, CDR2 ANQGSEA. CDR3 length: 12 residues. CDR3 in amino acids: CSVGDPTDPQHF. The CDR3 region has the DNA TGCAGCGTTGGAGATCCGACAGATCCCCAGCATTTT.

This chain links TRBV18 with TRBJ2-5, with 7 bases lining up with TRBD2. This CDR3 has 16 residues. V gave up 0 bases and J gave up 4 bases; unmatched junction bases: 8. Germline-derived CDR1 and CDR2 are KGHSH and LQKENI. CDR3 nucleotides: TGTGCCAGCTCACCACCGCTGGCGGGAGCGATAGAGACCCAGTACTTC. This sequence encodes CASSPPLAGAIETQYF.

The gene calls are TRBV28 and TRBJ2-7, with D possibly TRBD2 on 7 matching bases. Trimming cost V 8 bases and J 5 bases, with 16 bases left between them. From germline, CDR1 is MDHEN and CDR2 SYDVKM. The CDR3 sequence is 13 residues long. Here the CDR3 DNA reads TGTGCCAGCGGTCGACCGGGGGGCGACGAGCAGTACTTC. It encodes CASGRPGGDEQYF.

The J gene is TRBJ2-1, the V gene TRBV11-2, with D perhaps matching TRBD1 (6 bases). V was pared by 1 base and J by 0 bases, with 13 bases between. The CDR3 length is 17 residues. CDR1 is SGHAT and CDR2 is FQNNGV in the germline V gene. CDR3 DNA sequence: TGTGCCAGCAGCTTAGTTCTTGGGGGCAGCTCCTACAATGAGCAGTTCTTC. Amino acids: CASSLVLGGSSYNEQFF.

The chain couples TRBV7-3 to TRBJ2-1; D may be TRBD2 (5 bases). V was shortened by 5 bases and J by 6 bases, with 14 bases between the two germline ends. This CDR3 region has 14 residues. The germline V gene encodes CDR1 SGHTA and CDR2 FQGTGA. The CDR3 nucleotides read TGTGCCAGCAGCGCTCTAGCAAGCCGCAATGAGCAGTTCTTC. Translation gives CASSALASRNEQFF. Drawing the rest from reference TRBV7-3 and TRBJ2-1, the complete variable domain is GAGVSQTPSNKVTEKGKYVELRCDPISGHTALYWYRQSLGQGPEFLIYFQGTGAADDSGLPNDRFFAVRPEGSVSTLKIQRTERGDSAVYLCASSALASRNEQFFGPGTRLTVL.